This T cell receptor beta chain was profiled in a study of response to subunit inactivated influenza vaccine. Study results and limitations: After each seasonal influenza vaccination, few new T cells are recruited, the authors suggested.

This clonotype was found many times. Its antigen remains unidentified. TCRdb called the RT-PCR reads again in MiXCR, with one record for every CDR3 protein. The sample consists of 860,000 or so distinct CDR3 sequences, around 20% of them appearing once. The CDR3 spans 15 residues. Trimming cost V 6 bases and J 0 bases, with 12 bases left between them. This sequence was found in a man aged 45 to 65 who received an inactivated influenza vaccine. The chain is built from TRBV12-3 or TRBV12-4 and TRBJ1-3; D is ambiguous. The sample was PBMCs from blood, taken less than 6 days after vaccination. The CDR3 reads CASSSAVYSGNTIYF. For the CDR3, the DNA is TGTGCCAGCAGCTCTGCGGTGTACTCTGGAAACACCATATATTTT.